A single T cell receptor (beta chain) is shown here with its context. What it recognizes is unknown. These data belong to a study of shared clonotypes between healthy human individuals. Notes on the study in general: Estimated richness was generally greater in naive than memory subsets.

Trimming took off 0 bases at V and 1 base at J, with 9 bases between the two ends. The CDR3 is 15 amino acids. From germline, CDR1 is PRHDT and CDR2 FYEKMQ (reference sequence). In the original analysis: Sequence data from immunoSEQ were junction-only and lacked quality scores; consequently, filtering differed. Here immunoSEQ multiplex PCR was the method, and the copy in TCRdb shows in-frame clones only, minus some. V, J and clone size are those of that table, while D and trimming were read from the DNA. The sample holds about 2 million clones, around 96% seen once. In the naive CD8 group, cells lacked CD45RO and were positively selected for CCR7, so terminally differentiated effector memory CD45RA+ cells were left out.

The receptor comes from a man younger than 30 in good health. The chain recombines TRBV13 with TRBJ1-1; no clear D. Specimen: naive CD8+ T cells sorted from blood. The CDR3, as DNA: TGTGCCAGCAGCTTAGGTTCAAATCCGAACACTGAAGCTTTCTTT. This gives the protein CASSLGSNPNTEAFF.